Described below is a single TCR beta chain sequence and its context. Its antigen is currently not known. One base away there is no much larger clone; base qualities are not given. The data stem from a study of blood T cell repertoires in COVID-19 (dated by TCRdb to about 2020). For the wider study: Samples covering the acute and convalescent phases of COVID-19 were provided by collaborators in the United States, Italy and Spain. Sample metadata almost always included a de-identified subject ID, COVID-19 status, age in years and sex. The repertoires were made available in a free public database intended to serve as a resource for research on the immune response to SARS-CoV-2. The material from the prospective study consisted of cDNA or gDNA derived from T cells, B-cell-depleted T cells, or PBMCs. Where available, HLA class I and class II types were obtained from metadata supplied by the sample provider rather than from assay-based typing. Deeply sampled blood TCRbeta repertoires from subjects exposed to, actively infected with, or recovered from COVID-19 were included in the dataset. Samples were obtained from the ongoing ImmuneRACE study (first 160 participants) and from 950 to 1,500 subjects provided by 6 global collaborators.

Trimming removed 2 bases from V and 3 bases from J, leaving 14 bases between the germline ends. CDR1 GTSNPN and CDR2 SVGIG are derived from the germline V gene (reference sequence). Reading from cysteine to phenylalanine, the CDR3 counts 15 amino acids. The only DNA kept is the CDR3, 45 bases in frame from the first base. Collaborating institutions collected whole blood in K2EDTA tubes following their own protocols. Collaborator samples were shipped for TCRbeta analysis as frozen whole blood, isolated PBMCs, or DNA extracted from either sample type. The immunoSEQ Assay, a bias-controlled multiplex PCR, was used to amplify TCRbeta CDR3 regions from genomic DNA. The paper's data handling went like this. Nucleated cell counts per sample were estimated from amplification of reference gene primers within the assay. Sequence reads were collapsed and filtered to measure the absolute abundance of every unique TCRbeta CDR3 rearrangement. Productive Simpson clonality was computed per sample as the square root of Simpson's diversity index over productive rearrangements. Not all clones reach the TCRdb copy of this immuneACCESS table, which keeps in-frame sequences only. Checked studies attribute under half of the gap to unresolved V genes and leave the rest unexplained. Clone size and the V and J calls come from that table; the DNA yielded D and trimming. Present in this sample are roughly 120,000 clones, around nine tenths of which were seen just once. The top ten clonotypes cover about 1% of the sample.

Points the paper makes about the study in general: The amount of clinical and demographic metadata varied by source and participant and was provided uncurated.

The TCR was taken from a woman between 45 and 65 years old with active or convalescent COVID-19. The sequenced sample was peripheral blood. This receptor chain uses TRBV30 and TRBJ2-1; TRBD2 could be the D gene, as 6 bases match. The DNA sequence reads TGTGCCTGGAGTACCAAGGGACTTTACTACAATGAGCAGTTCTTC. This yields the protein CAWSTKGLYYNEQFF.